The present TCR beta chain was sequenced within a study of blood T cell repertoires in COVID-19. About the study: Samples of COVID-19 (acute and convalescent) were obtained from the United States, Italy and Spain. Nucleic acid was either cDNA or gDNA, and it came from T cells, B-cell-depleted T cells, or PBMCs.

The CDR3 consists of 15 residues. V was cut by 4 bases and J by 5 bases, with 15 bases left in between. Germline CDR1 is SGDLS and CDR2 is YYNGEE. In the authors' workflow: Researchers report that nucleated cell counts were estimated from reference gene primer amplification. Assay: immunoSEQ multiplex PCR; the TCRdb copy retains only in-frame clones and omits some. V, J and clone size reflect that table, while D and trimming were determined from the DNA. The data contain about 170,000 clones, 70% to 90% of them singletons. The origin of this receptor is a man aged 50-60 years who had recovered from COVID-19. The chain couples TRBV9 to TRBJ1-4; D may be TRBD1 (6 bases). The sample taken for sequencing was peripheral blood. CDR3 sequence: CASSPGGGTNEKLFF. The CDR3 nucleotides read TGTGCCAGCAGCCCCGGGGGGGGCACCAATGAAAAACTGTTTTTT. Full variable domain (missing parts from reference TRBV9 and TRBJ1-4): DSGVTQTPKHLITATGQRVTLRCSPRSGDLSVYWYQQSLDQGLQFLIQYYNGEERAKGNILERFSAQQFPDLHSELNLSSLELGDSALYFCASSPGGGTNEKLFFGSGTQLSVL.